This T cell receptor beta chain was identified during a study of blood T cell repertoires in COVID-19. Background on the study: Acute and convalescent COVID-19 samples came from the United States, Italy and Spain.

Enrolled during active infection, Seattle patients were then followed longitudinally. The ends lost 3 bases at V and 5 bases at J; junction bases unmatched: 12. Germline V gives CDR1 MGHRA, CDR2 YSYEKL. The CDR3 is 16 residues long. The assay was immunoSEQ multiplex PCR, and TCRdb's table has in-frame clones only and misses some. The repertoire consists of about 240,000 clones, with 85% occurring once and the leading ten covering 5.1%. The sample taken for sequencing was peripheral blood. V is TRBV4-1 and J is TRBJ1-1; the match to TRBD1 covers 7 bases. The sequence came from a man over 45 with COVID-19, enrolled during active disease. CDR3 sequence (DNA): TGCGCCAGCAGCCACCGGGACAGTTTGAGGAGTACTGAAGCTTTCTTT. Its translation is CASSHRDSLRSTEAFF.